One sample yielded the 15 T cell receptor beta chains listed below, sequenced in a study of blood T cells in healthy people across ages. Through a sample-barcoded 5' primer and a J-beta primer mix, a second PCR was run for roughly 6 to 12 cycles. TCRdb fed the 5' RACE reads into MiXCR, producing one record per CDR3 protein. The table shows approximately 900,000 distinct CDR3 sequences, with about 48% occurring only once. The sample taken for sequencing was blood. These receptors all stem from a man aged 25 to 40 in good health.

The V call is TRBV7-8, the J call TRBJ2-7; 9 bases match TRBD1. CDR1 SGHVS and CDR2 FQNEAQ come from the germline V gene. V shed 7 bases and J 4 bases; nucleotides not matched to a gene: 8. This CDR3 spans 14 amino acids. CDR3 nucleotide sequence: TGTGCCAGCAACCTTAGGGACAGGGATTACGAGCAGTACTTC. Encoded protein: CASNLRDRDYEQYF.

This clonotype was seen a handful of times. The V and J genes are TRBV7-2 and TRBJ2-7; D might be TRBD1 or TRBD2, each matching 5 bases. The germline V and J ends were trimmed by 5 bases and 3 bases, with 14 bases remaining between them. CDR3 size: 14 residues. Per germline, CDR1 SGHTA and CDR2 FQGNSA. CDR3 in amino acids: CASSRGRLYYEQYF. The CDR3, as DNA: TGTGCCAGCAGCCGGGGCAGACTATACTACGAGCAGTACTTC.

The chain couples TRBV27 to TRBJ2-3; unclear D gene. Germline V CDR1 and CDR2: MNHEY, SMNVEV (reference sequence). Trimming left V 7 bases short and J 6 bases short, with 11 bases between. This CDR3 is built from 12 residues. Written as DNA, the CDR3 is TGTGCCAGCACCTCTGAAGGGGATACGCAGTATTTT. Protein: CASTSEGDTQYF.

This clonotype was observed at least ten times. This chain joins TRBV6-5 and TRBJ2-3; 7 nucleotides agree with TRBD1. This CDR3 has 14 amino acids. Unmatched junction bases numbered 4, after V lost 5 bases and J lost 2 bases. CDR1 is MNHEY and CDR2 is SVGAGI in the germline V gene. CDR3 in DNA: TGTGCCAGCAGTACGGGACAGAACACAGATACGCAGTATTTT. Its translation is CASSTGQNTDTQYF.

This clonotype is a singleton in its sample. CDR3 sequence: CASSPGQGRSWEAFF. Here the CDR3 DNA reads TGTGCCAGCTCCCCGGGACAGGGTCGATCGTGGGAAGCTTTCTTT. The chain couples TRBV18 to TRBJ1-1; 9 bases agree with TRBD1. The CDR3 spans 15 residues. The junction had 13 bases not matched to a gene; V was cut back by 6 bases and J by 8 bases. CDR1 KGHSH and CDR2 LQKENI come from the germline V gene.

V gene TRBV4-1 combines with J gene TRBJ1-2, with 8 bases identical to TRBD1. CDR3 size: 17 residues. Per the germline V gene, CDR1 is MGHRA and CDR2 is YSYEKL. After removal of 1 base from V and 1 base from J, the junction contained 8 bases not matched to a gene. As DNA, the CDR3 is TGCGCCAGCAGCCAAGTAGGGACAGGAAGAAATAACTATGGCTACACCTTC. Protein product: CASSQVGTGRNNYGYTF.

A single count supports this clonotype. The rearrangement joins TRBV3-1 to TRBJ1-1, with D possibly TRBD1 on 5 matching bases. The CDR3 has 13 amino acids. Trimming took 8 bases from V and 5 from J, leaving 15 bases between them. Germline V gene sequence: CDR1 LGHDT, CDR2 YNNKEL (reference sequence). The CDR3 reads CASCPDGGTEAFF. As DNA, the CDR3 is TGTGCCAGCTGTCCGGACGGGGGAACTGAAGCTTTCTTT.

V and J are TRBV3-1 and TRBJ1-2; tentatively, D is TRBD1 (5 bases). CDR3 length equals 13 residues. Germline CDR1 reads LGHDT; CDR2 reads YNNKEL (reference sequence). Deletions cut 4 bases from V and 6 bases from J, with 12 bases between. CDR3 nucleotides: TGTGCCAGCAGCCGAGGGGCCCAACATGGCTACACCTTC. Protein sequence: CASSRGAQHGYTF.

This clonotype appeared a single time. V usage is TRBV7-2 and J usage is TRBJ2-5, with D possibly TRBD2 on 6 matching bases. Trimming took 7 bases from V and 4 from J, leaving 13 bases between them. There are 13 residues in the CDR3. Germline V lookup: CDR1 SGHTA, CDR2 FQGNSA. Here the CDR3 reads CASNPWGVETQYF. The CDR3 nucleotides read TGTGCCAGCAACCCTTGGGGGGTAGAGACCCAGTACTTC.

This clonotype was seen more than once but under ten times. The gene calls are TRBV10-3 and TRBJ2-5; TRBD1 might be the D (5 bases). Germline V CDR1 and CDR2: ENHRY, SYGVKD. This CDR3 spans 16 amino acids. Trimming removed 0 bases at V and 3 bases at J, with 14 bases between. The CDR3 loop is CAISESLGRTEETQYF. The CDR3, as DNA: TGTGCCATCAGTGAGTCACTGGGGCGGACGGAAGAGACCCAGTACTTC.

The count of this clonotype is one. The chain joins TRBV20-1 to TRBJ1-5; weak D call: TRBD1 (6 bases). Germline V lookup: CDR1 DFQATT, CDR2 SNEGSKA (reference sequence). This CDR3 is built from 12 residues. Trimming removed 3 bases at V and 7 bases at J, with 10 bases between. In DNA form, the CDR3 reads TGCAGTGCTAGCATCAGGGGACAGCCCCAGCATTTT. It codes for CSASIRGQPQHF.

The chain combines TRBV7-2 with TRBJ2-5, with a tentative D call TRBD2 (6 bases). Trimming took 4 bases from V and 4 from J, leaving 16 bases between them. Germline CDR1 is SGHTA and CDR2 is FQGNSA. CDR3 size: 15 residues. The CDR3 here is CASSWTNGGRETQYF. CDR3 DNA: TGTGCCAGCAGCTGGACTAACGGGGGTCGAGAGACCCAGTACTTC.

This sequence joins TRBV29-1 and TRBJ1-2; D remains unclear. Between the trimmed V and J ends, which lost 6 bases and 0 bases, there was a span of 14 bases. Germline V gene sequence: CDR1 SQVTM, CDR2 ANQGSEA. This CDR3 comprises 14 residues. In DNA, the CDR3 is TGCAGCGTCTCTTCCGCAGGCCCTAACTATGGCTACACCTTC. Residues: CSVSSAGPNYGYTF. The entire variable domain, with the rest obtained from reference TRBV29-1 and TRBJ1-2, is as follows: SAVISQKPSRDICQRGTSLTIQCQVDSQVTMMFWYRQQPGQSLTLIATANQGSEATYESGFVIDKFPISRPNLTFSTLTVSNMSPEDSSIYLCSVSSAGPNYGYTFGSGTRLTVV.

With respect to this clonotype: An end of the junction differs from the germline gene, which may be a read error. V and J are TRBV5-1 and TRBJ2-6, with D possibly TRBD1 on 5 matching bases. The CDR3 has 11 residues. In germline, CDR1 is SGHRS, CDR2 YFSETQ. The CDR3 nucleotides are TGCGCCAGCAGACAGGAGACAGAGGTGCCCTTC. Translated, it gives CASRQETEVPF.

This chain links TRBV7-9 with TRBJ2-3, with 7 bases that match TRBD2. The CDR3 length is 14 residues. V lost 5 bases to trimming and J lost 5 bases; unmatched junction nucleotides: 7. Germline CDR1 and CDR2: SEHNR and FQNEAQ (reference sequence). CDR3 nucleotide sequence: TGTGCCAGCAGCGTCGACTGGGAGGGAGATACGCAGTATTTT. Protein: CASSVDWEGDTQYF.